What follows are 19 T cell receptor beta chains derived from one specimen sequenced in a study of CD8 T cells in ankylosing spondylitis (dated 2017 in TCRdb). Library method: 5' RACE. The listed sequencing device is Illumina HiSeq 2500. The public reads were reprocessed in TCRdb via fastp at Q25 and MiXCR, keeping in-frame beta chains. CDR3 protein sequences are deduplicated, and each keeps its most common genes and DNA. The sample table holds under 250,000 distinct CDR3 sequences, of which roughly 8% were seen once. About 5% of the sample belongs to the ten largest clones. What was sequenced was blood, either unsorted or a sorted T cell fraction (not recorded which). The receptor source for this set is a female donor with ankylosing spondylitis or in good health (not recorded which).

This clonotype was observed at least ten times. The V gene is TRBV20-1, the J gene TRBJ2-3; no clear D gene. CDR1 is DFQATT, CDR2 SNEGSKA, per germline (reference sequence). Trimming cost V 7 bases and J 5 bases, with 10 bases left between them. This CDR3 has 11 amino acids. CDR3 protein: CSGDRGDTQYF. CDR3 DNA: TGCAGTGGCGACCGAGGAGATACGCAGTATTTT.

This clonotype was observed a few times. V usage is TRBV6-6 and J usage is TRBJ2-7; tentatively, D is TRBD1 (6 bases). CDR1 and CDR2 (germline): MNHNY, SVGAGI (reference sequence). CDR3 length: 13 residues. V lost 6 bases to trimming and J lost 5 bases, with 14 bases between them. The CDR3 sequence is CASRRQGSHEQYF. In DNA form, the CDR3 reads TGTGCCAGCAGGCGCCAGGGGTCTCACGAGCAGTACTTC.

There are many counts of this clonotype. In nucleotides, the CDR3 is TGCAGTGCCTCCGCACTAGCGGGCTACGAGCAGTACTTC. It encodes CSASALAGYEQYF. The gene calls are TRBV20-1 and TRBJ2-7; 9 bases are shared with TRBD2. The germline gives CDR1 DFQATT, CDR2 SNEGSKA (reference sequence). The CDR3 length is 13 residues. The V gene end was trimmed by 6 bases and the J gene end by 3 bases; junction bases not matched to a gene: 6.

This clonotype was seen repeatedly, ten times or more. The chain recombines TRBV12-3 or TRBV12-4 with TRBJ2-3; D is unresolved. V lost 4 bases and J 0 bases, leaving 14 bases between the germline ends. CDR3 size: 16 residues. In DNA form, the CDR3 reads TGTGCCAGCAGTTGGGCGGCCTTTGGGAGCACAGATACGCAGTATTTT. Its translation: CASSWAAFGSTDTQYF.

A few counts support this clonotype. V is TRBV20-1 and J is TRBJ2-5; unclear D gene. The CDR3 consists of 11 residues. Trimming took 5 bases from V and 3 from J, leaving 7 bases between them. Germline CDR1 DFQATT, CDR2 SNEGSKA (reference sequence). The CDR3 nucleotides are TGCAGTGCTGGGCCTGAAGAGACCCAGTACTTC. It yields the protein CSAGPEETQYF.

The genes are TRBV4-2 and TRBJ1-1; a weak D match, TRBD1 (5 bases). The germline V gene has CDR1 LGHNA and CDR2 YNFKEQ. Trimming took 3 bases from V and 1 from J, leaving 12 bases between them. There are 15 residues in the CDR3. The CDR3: CASSHQDGGNTEAFF. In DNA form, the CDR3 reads TGTGCCAGCAGCCACCAAGACGGGGGGAACACTGAAGCTTTCTTT.

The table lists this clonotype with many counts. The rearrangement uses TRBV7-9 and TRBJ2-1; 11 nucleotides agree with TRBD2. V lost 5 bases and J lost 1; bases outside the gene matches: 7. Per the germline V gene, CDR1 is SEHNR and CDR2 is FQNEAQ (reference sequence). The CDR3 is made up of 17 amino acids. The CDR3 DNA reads TGTGCCAGCAGCGACCCTAGCGGGAGGCCTTCCTACAATGAGCAGTTCTTC. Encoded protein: CASSDPSGRPSYNEQFF.

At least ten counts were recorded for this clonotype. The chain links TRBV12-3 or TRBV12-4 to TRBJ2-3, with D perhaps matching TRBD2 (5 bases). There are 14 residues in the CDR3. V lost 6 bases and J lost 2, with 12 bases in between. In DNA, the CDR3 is TGTGCCAGCAGGGACTTCGGGAACACAGATACGCAGTATTTT. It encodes CASRDFGNTDTQYF.

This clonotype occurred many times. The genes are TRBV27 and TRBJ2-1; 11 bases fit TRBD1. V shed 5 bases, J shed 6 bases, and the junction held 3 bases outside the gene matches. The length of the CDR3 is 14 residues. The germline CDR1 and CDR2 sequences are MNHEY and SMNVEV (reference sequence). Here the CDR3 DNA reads TGTGCCAGCAGTCCAGGGACAGGGGGCAATGAGCAGTTCTTC. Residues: CASSPGTGGNEQFF.

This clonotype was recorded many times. The CDR3 region is CAISGRGRGSYEQYF. The CDR3 nucleotides are TGTGCCATCAGCGGACGGGGGAGAGGGTCCTACGAGCAGTACTTC. The chain combines TRBV10-3 with TRBJ2-7; D perhaps matches TRBD2 (6 bases). Germline V gene lookup returns CDR1 ENHRY and CDR2 SYGVKD. CDR3 length equals 15 residues. Trimming shortened V by 6 bases and J by 1 base, and 16 bases separated the two germline ends.

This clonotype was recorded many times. CDR3 in DNA: TGTGCCACCAGTGATGGCAGGACCTCGTACGAGCAGTACTTC. Translating it yields CATSDGRTSYEQYF. The rearrangement links TRBV24-1 to TRBJ2-7, with no clear D. This CDR3 contains 14 residues. Germline loops: CDR1 KGHDR, CDR2 SFDVKD. V lost 3 bases and J 4 bases, leaving 12 bases between the germline ends.

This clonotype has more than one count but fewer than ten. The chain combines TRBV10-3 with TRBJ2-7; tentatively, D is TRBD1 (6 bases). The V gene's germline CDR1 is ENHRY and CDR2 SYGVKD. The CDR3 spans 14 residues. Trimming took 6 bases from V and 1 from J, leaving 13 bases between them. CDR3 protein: CAISDPDSSYEQYF. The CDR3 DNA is TGTGCCATCAGCGACCCGGACAGTTCCTACGAGCAGTACTTC.

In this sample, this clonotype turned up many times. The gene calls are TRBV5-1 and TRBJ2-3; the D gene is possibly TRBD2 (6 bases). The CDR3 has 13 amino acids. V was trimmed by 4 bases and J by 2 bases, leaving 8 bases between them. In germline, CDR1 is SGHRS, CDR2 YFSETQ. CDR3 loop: CASSLAPTDTQYF. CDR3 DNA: TGCGCCAGCAGCCTAGCGCCCACAGATACGCAGTATTTT. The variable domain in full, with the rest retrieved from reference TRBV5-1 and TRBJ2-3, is KAGVTQTPRYLIKTRGQQVTLSCSPISGHRSVSWYQQTPGQGLQFLFEYFSETQRNKGNFPGRFSGRQFSNSRSEMNVSTLELGDSALYLCASSLAPTDTQYFGPGTRLTVL.

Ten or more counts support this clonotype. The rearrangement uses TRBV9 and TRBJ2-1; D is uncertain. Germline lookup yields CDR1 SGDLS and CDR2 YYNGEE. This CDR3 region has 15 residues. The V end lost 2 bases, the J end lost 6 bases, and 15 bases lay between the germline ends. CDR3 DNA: TGTGCCAGCAGCGTTCGGGCGGATCCGGGCAATGAGCAGTTCTTC. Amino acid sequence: CASSVRADPGNEQFF. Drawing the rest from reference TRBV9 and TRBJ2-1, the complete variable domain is DSGVTQTPKHLITATGQRVTLRCSPRSGDLSVYWYQQSLDQGLQFLIQYYNGEERAKGNILERFSAQQFPDLHSELNLSSLELGDSALYFCASSVRADPGNEQFFGPGTRLTVL.

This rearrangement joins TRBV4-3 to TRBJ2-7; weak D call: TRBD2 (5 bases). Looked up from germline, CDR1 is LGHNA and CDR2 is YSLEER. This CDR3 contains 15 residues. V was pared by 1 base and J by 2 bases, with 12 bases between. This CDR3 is CASSQVRGVPYEQYF. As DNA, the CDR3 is TGCGCCAGCAGCCAAGTTCGGGGTGTCCCCTACGAGCAGTACTTC.

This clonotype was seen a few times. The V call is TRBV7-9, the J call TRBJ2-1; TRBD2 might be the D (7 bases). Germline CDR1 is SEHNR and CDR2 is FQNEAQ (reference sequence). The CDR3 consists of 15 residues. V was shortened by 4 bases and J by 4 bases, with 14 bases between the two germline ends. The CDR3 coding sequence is TGTGCCAGCAGCTCAAGGGGGGGCATTTACAATGAGCAGTTCTTC. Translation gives CASSSRGGIYNEQFF.

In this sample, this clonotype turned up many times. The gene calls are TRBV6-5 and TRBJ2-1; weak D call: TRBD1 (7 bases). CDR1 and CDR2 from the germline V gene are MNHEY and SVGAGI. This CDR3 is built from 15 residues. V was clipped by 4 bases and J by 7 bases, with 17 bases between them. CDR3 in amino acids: CASSSWRDSGNEQFF. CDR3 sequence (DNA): TGTGCCAGCAGTTCGTGGCGGGACAGCGGGAATGAGCAGTTCTTC.

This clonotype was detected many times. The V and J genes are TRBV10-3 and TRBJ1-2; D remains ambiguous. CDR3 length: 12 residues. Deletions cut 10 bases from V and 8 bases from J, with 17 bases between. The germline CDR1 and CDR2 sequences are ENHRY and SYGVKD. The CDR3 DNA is TGTGCCACCCTCCTTGATCGAGGAGGCTACACCTTC. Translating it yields CATLLDRGGYTF.

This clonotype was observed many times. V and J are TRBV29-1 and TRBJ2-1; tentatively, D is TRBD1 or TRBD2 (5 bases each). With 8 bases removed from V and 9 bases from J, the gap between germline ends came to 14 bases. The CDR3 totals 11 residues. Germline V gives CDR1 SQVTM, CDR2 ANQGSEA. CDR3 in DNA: TGCAGCCCGGGGTGGGGGAGTGAGCAGTTCTTC. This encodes CSPGWGSEQFF.